Listed below are T cell receptor beta chains from one sample, sequenced in a study of Ad26.COV2.S vaccination and SARS-CoV-2 variants. The assay was immunoSEQ multiplex PCR, and TCRdb's table has in-frame clones only and misses some. Seen here are some 410,000 clones, around 92% observed once, and the top ten hold over 1.5%. Sequences were derived from peripheral blood, sampled in a trial of Ad26.COV2.S vaccine versus placebo. These receptors all stem from a person aged 18-65 years who received the Ad26.COV2.S COVID-19 vaccine or a placebo. The CDR3 runs from the conserved cysteine through the conserved F or W. The order of the fields is D gene, J gene, V gene, CDR3 length, clone size, CDR3 DNA, CDR3 protein. A D gene is named only where the DNA matches it firmly. Size tells how often a clone was seen (once, few, many) or the class of an expanded clone, and some rows leave it out.

>-|TRBJ2-1|TRBV18|14|-
TGTGCCAGCTCACCAATGCCACCTCCGGATGAGCAGTTCTTC
CASSPMPPPDEQFF
>TRBD1|TRBJ1-4|TRBV6-5|15|-
TGTGCCAGCAGGAGGACAGGGACAACTAATGAAAAACTGTTTTTT
CASRRTGTTNEKLFF
>TRBD1|TRBJ1-4|TRBV19|15|once
TGTGCCAGTAGTGGCCGGACAGGGGGGCGTGAAAAACTGTTTTTT
CASSGRTGGREKLFF
>-|TRBJ1-2|TRBV6-2/TRBV6-3|14|-
TGTGCCAGCAGTTACTCGAGGGCTAACTATGGCTACACCTTC
CASSYSRANYGYTF
>-|TRBJ1-1|TRBV10-3|13|-
TGTGCCATCAGTAGGGAGGGAGGCACTGAAGCTTTCTTT
CAISREGGTEAFF
>-|TRBJ2-7|TRBV18|14|-
TGTGCCAGCTCATCGACAGGAAGCTCCTACGAGCAGTACTTC
CASSSTGSSYEQYF
>-|TRBJ2-1|TRBV5-5|14|-
TGTGCCAGCAGCTTGGTGGGGGAGACGGGTGAGCAGTTCTTC
CASSLVGETGEQFF
>TRBD1|TRBJ1-2|TRBV2|15|-
TGTGCCAGCAGTAGAAACGGACAGGTAGACTATGGCTACACCTTC
CASSRNGQVDYGYTF
>TRBD1|TRBJ2-2|TRBV19|15|-
TGTGCCAGTAGTATAGCAGGGGGCCGGACCGGGGAGCTGTTTTTT
CASSIAGGRTGELFF
>TRBD2|TRBJ2-7|TRBV19|16|-
TGTGCCAGTAGTATCGGACTAGCGGGGAGCTCCTACGAGCAGTACTTC
CASSIGLAGSSYEQYF
>-|TRBJ1-1|TRBV7-6|14|-
TGTGCCAGCAGCCGGGGACTGACGAACACTGAAGCTTTCTTT
CASSRGLTNTEAFF
>TRBD2|TRBJ2-3|TRBV9|16|-
TGTGCCAGCAGCGAGGCTAGCGGGGTAGACACAGATACGCAGTATTTT
CASSEASGVDTDTQYF
>TRBD1|TRBJ1-6|TRBV5-1|15|once
TGCGCCAGCAGCTCCGGACAGGGGGCCTATTCACCCCTCCACTTT
CASSSGQGAYSPLHF
>TRBD1|TRBJ1-2|TRBV28|14|-
TGTGCCAGCAGTTTAGACAGGGTCTTCTATGGCTACACCTTC
CASSLDRVFYGYTF
>-|TRBJ2-3|TRBV6-6|13|-
TGTGCCAGCATGGTACTAGGCGCAGATACGCAGTATTTT
CASMVLGADTQYF
>TRBD2|TRBJ2-7|TRBV5-6|15|-
TGTGCCAGCAGCTCCCTAGCGGATATAACCTACGAGCAGTACTTC
CASSSLADITYEQYF
>TRBD2|TRBJ2-7|TRBV7-2|15|once
TGTGCCAGCAGCTTCTCTACGCGGGGGATCTACGAGCAGTACTTC
CASSFSTRGIYEQYF
>TRBD1|TRBJ1-1|TRBV7-9|15|-
TGTGCCAGCAGCCATTCCGGGACAGGAAACACTGAAGCTTTCTTT
CASSHSGTGNTEAFF
>-|TRBJ1-4|TRBV7-9|15|once
TGTGCCAGCAGCATAACAGGACCCGGCGGGGAAAAACTGTTTTTT
CASSITGPGGEKLFF
>TRBD1|TRBJ1-2|TRBV19|14|-
TGTGCCAGTAGAAGGACAGGAGAAAACTATGGCTACACCTTC
CASRRTGENYGYTF
>-|TRBJ2-7|TRBV28|10|-
TGTGCCAGCAAAGCGTACGAGCAGTACTTC
CASKAYEQYF
>TRBD1|TRBJ2-1|TRBV24-1|18|-
TGTGCCACCAGTGATTTGGGGGGGGACAGGGGGTCCTACAATGAGCAGTTCTTC
CATSDLGGDRGSYNEQFF
>-|TRBJ1-2|TRBV19|13|few
TGTGCCAGTAGTATTCAGGCCAACTATGGCTACACCTTC
CASSIQANYGYTF
>-|TRBJ2-3|TRBV6-5|15|once
TGTGCCAGCAGGAGACTAGTTGGAAGCACAGATACGCAGTATTTT
CASRRLVGSTDTQYF
>-|TRBJ2-5|TRBV28|15|once
TGTGCCAGCAGTTTATCTAGCCCGACTCGAGAGACCCAGTACTTC
CASSLSSPTRETQYF
>-|TRBJ1-2|TRBV4-1|15|-
TGCGCCAGCAGCCAAAACCCTACGTGGGGCTATGGCTACACCTTC
CASSQNPTWGYGYTF
>-|TRBJ2-6|TRBV7-9|16|-
TGTGCCAGCCCCTACCGATATAGCTCTGGGGCCAACGTCCTGACTTTC
CASPYRYSSGANVLTF
>TRBD2|TRBJ2-1|TRBV5-4|16|-
TGTGCCAGCAGCTCAATAGCGGGGGGGCCTGGAAATGAGCAGTTCTTC
CASSSIAGGPGNEQFF
>-|TRBJ1-5|TRBV6-5|13|once
TGTGCCAGCAGTTCGGGGTACAATCAGCCCCAGCATTTT
CASSSGYNQPQHF
>-|TRBJ2-5|TRBV7-6|16|-
TGTGCCATCAGCTTAGTAGGGGCGCTGATTGGGGAGACCCAGTACTTC
CAISLVGALIGETQYF
>TRBD1|TRBJ1-2|TRBV20-1|17|-
TGCAGTGCTAGTATCTTGGGACAGGGGGCGTCGAGGTATGGCTACACCTTC
CSASILGQGASRYGYTF
>-|TRBJ2-2|TRBV5-4|19|-
TGTGCCAGCAGCTTGCCCCCCCACAGCAGCAGCCCCCAGAGCGGGGAGCTGTTTTTT
CASSLPPHSSSPQSGELFF
>-|TRBJ2-7|TRBV7-2|16|-
TGTGCCAGCAGCTTATCCCGGGGGGCCAGCTCCTACGAGCAGTACTTC
CASSLSRGASSYEQYF
>TRBD2|TRBJ2-4|TRBV4-3|17|-
TGCGCCAGCAGCCTGGCTCGGGGGCGACTAGCGGGAGGCATTCAGTACTTC
CASSLARGRLAGGIQYF
>-|TRBJ2-6|TRBV6-6|15|-
TGTGCCAGCATGCCTATTCGCTCTGGGGCCAACGTCCTGACTTTC
CASMPIRSGANVLTF
>-|TRBJ2-2|TRBV9|15|-
TGTGCCAGCAGCGACTCCTTGGCGAACACCGGGGAGCTGTTTTTT
CASSDSLANTGELFF
>-|TRBJ1-3|TRBV6-2/TRBV6-3|12|-
TGTGCCAGCAGTTACTCCACAAGCCGGCAGGATTTT
CASSYSTSRQDF
>TRBD1|TRBJ2-7|TRBV30|15|-
TGTGCCTGGAGTACTGAGGGACAGGGGGTTTACGAGCAGTACTTC
CAWSTEGQGVYEQYF
>TRBD2|TRBJ2-1|TRBV7-2|16|-
TGTGCCAGCAGCCCCCGACTAGCGGGGGGGCCAAATGAGCAGTTCTTC
CASSPRLAGGPNEQFF
>TRBD1|TRBJ2-5|TRBV5-1|15|-
TGCGCCAGCAGCCCCGGGACAGGGTTGGGTGAGACCCAGTACTTC
CASSPGTGLGETQYF
>-|TRBJ2-7|TRBV5-1|16|-
TGCGCCAGCAGCTTGGAGAGCGGCAGGGTGACCTACGAGCAGTACTTC
CASSLESGRVTYEQYF
>-|TRBJ1-4|TRBV4-3|15|-
TGCGCCAGCAGCCATCGAGGGGGGTCGGGTGAAAAACTGTTTTTT
CASSHRGGSGEKLFF
>-|TRBJ2-7|TRBV5-3|14|-
TGTGCCAGAAGCCCTCGGGCAGGAAGGGGGGAGCAGTACTTC
CARSPRAGRGEQYF
>TRBD1|TRBJ1-6|TRBV27|15|-
TGTGCCAGCAGTATAAGGACAGGGAGTAATTCACCCCTCCACTTT
CASSIRTGSNSPLHF
>-|TRBJ1-2|TRBV15|17|-
TGTGCCACCACTTCCTCCCCCGCTGCGGGGTTCAACTATGGCTACACCTTC
CATTSSPAAGFNYGYTF
>-|TRBJ1-3|TRBV29-1|13|-
TGCAGCGTTTTATGGGGCTCTGGAAACACCATATATTTT
CSVLWGSGNTIYF
>-|TRBJ2-2|TRBV10-1|13|-
TGCGCCAGCGCAGGGGCGGTCACCGGGGAGCTGTTTTTT
CASAGAVTGELFF
>-|TRBJ1-1|TRBV4-3|16|-
TGCGCCAGCAGCCCGAGGGCCAGGGAGAGGAACACTGAAGCTTTCTTT
CASSPRARERNTEAFF
>TRBD1|TRBJ2-7|TRBV30|15|once
TGTGCCTGGAGTGTAGGACAGGGGGCGGCCTACGAGCAGTACTTC
CAWSVGQGAAYEQYF
>TRBD2|TRBJ2-1|TRBV11-2|15|-
TGTGCCAGCAGCCCGACTAGCGGGGGGCGTCATCAGCAGTTCTTC
CASSPTSGGRHQQFF
>TRBD1|TRBJ1-2|TRBV30|16|-
TGTGCCTGGAGTGTACCGGGGACAGGGGGTTTCGGTGGCTACACCTTC
CAWSVPGTGGFGGYTF
>TRBD1|TRBJ1-2|TRBV6-5|14|-
TGTGCCAGCACCCGGCAGGGGGGTTCCTCTGGCTACACCTTC
CASTRQGGSSGYTF
>TRBD1|TRBJ1-1|TRBV4-1|14|-
TGCGCCAGCAGGGTCCAGGGGGTGAACACTGAAGCTTTCTTT
CASRVQGVNTEAFF